The 29 T cell receptor beta chains reported below all come from one sample, sequenced in a study of T cell clonotyping in hematopoietic cell transplantation. Using immunoSEQ multiplex PCR, the repertoire was profiled, and TCRdb retains in-frame clones only, with some absent. This table holds roughly 17,000 clones, approximately 91% found once. The source material was peripheral blood mononuclear cells. These receptors were obtained from a man in his forties in good health. Some clones in this sample may be carry-over from other donors' samples.

V gene TRBV14 combines with J gene TRBJ2-7; no clear D gene. The V end lost 4 bases, the J end lost 6 bases, and 13 bases lay between the germline ends. CDR1 is SGHDN, CDR2 FVKESK, per germline. The CDR3 runs 13 residues. CDR3 in amino acids: CASSLSTGLEQYF. In DNA, the CDR3 is TGTGCCAGCAGCCTCTCGACCGGGCTCGAGCAGTACTTC.

The V gene is TRBV30, the J gene TRBJ1-5; D not resolved. Deletions cut 2 bases from V and 1 base from J, with 9 bases between. The CDR3 loop spans 14 amino acids. CDR1 and CDR2 (germline): GTSNPN, SVGIG (reference sequence). The CDR3, as DNA: TGTGCCTGGAGTCCGGGAACGAGCAATCAGCCCCAGCATTTT. It codes for CAWSPGTSNQPQHF.

J is TRBJ2-2 and V is TRBV4-1; D is unclear. Germline V gene sequence: CDR1 MGHRA, CDR2 YSYEKL. The CDR3 has 15 amino acids. V dropped 3 bases and J dropped 7 bases, with 15 bases sitting between them. CDR3 sequence reads: CASSQPSTGGGELFF. The CDR3 DNA reads as TGCGCCAGCAGCCAGCCAAGCACCGGTGGCGGGGAGCTGTTTTTT.

The V call is TRBV11-1, the J call TRBJ2-7; D might be TRBD2 (6 bases). The CDR3 extends over 13 amino acids. Trimming took 4 bases from V and 1 from J, leaving 8 bases between them. CDR1 and CDR2 (germline): SGHAT, FQDESV (reference sequence). CDR3 bases: TGTGCCAGCAGCTCCGGGACTTCCTACGAGCAGTACTTC. Protein product: CASSSGTSYEQYF.

The rearrangement uses TRBV19 and TRBJ1-5, with TRBD1 matching over 7 bases. V dropped 5 bases and J dropped 4; count of bases not matched to a gene: 8. The CDR3 has 15 residues. Per the germline V gene, CDR1 is LNHDA and CDR2 is SQIVND (reference sequence). CDR3 nucleotide sequence: TGTGCCAGTAGTGAAGGGGACAGACGGAATCAGCCCCAGCATTTT. This gives the protein CASSEGDRRNQPQHF.

This clone has only one observation. V is TRBV6-5 and J is TRBJ2-7; D could derive from TRBD1 or TRBD2 (6 bases each). The CDR3 runs to 14 residues. Germline CDR1 MNHEY, CDR2 SVGAGI. V lost 7 bases and J 6 bases, leaving 19 bases between the germline ends. CDR3 protein: CASKGGRLGGEQYF. For the CDR3, the DNA is TGTGCCAGCAAAGGGGGACGGTTGGGAGGCGAGCAGTACTTC.

This clone was seen only once. This chain uses TRBV5-1 with TRBJ2-3; TRBD1 might be the D (6 bases). Trimming removed 2 bases from V and 4 bases from J, with 8 bases in between. CDR1 is SGHRS and CDR2 is YFSETQ in the germline V gene. The CDR3 is 13 amino acids. CDR3 in amino acids: CASSLGGADTQYF. The CDR3 DNA is TGCGCCAGCAGCTTAGGGGGAGCAGATACGCAGTATTTT.

This clone was seen only once. The chain recombines TRBV19 with TRBJ1-6; D ambiguous. The V and J ends lost 2 bases and 8 bases respectively, with 10 bases between them. This CDR3 contains 14 residues. Germline V gene data show CDR1 as LNHDA and CDR2 as SQIVND (reference sequence). The CDR3 DNA reads TGTGCCAGTAGTATATTTTCCTCGGATTCACCCCTCCACTTT. Protein sequence: CASSIFSSDSPLHF. The full variable domain, its missing parts supplied by reference TRBV19 and TRBJ1-6, is DGGITQSPKYLFRKEGQNVTLSCEQNLNHDAMYWYRQDPGQGLRLIYYSQIVNDFQKGDIAEGYSVSREKKESFPLTVTSAQKNPTAFYLCASSIFSSDSPLHFGNGTRLTVT.

The gene calls are TRBV6-5 and TRBJ2-2; 7 bases line up with TRBD2. Looked up from germline, CDR1 is MNHEY and CDR2 is SVGAGI. With 6 bases clipped from V and 5 bases from J, the junction kept 9 bases outside the gene matches. The CDR3 covers 15 residues. The CDR3 DNA reads TGTGCCAGCAGCCTGGGGGGGAAGGGAACCGGGGAGCTGTTTTTT. It is translated as CASSLGGKGTGELFF.

The chain couples TRBV29-1 to TRBJ2-7, with D possibly TRBD1 on 6 matching bases. Germline V gene lookup returns CDR1 SQVTM and CDR2 ANQGSEA. The CDR3 runs to 14 residues. Trimming shortened V by 1 base and J by 3 bases, and 13 bases separated the two germline ends. The chain's CDR3 is CSVEGTGRGYEQYF. The CDR3 bases are TGCAGCGTTGAAGGTACAGGGAGAGGCTACGAGCAGTACTTC.

The chain's CDR3 is CASSLFRTSGGSTDTQYF. The CDR3 nucleotides are TGTGCCAGCAGTTTATTTAGGACTAGCGGAGGGAGCACAGATACGCAGTATTTT. This rearrangement joins TRBV28 to TRBJ2-3; 10 bases are a match to TRBD2. There are 18 residues in the CDR3. Germline loops: CDR1 MDHEN, CDR2 SYDVKM. J gave up 0 bases and V 1 base, and 7 bases lay outside the gene matches.

CDR3 amino acids: CSVEDLGGITGELFF. In DNA form, the CDR3 reads TGCAGCGTTGAAGACTTGGGGGGGATAACCGGGGAGCTGTTTTTT. The chain joins TRBV29-1 to TRBJ2-2; 7 nucleotides line up with TRBD2. This CDR3 region has 15 residues. Germline CDR1 reads SQVTM; CDR2 reads ANQGSEA. V was clipped by 0 bases and J by 5 bases; unmatched bases: 6.

The J gene is TRBJ2-3, the V gene TRBV4-1; the match to TRBD2 covers 12 bases. Germline V CDR1 and CDR2: MGHRA, YSYEKL. Unmatched junction bases numbered 11, after V lost 3 bases and J lost 4 bases. The CDR3 totals 18 residues. The CDR3 DNA sequence: TGCGCCAGCAGCCACCCCGACTGGACTAGCGGGATTGCAGATACGCAGTATTTT. It encodes CASSHPDWTSGIADTQYF.

This rearrangement joins TRBV5-1 to TRBJ2-7; 9 positions agree with TRBD1. The V and J ends lost 0 bases and 0 bases, in that order; junction bases with no gene match: 4. The CDR3 totals 16 residues. Germline V gene lookup returns CDR1 SGHRS and CDR2 YFSETQ. The CDR3 coding sequence is TGCGCCAGCAGCTTGGCTGGACAGGGGTCCTCCTACGAGCAGTACTTC. Protein sequence: CASSLAGQGSSYEQYF.

The chain uses TRBV19 and TRBJ1-5; 8 nucleotides match TRBD1. Germline CDR1 reads LNHDA; CDR2 reads SQIVND (reference sequence). The J segment lost 4 bases and the V segment lost 4 bases, leaving 12 bases of the junction unmatched. CDR3 length equals 17 residues. The CDR3 sequence: CASSKPLGRTGNQPQHF. In DNA, the CDR3 is TGTGCCAGTAGTAAACCTCTAGGGCGGACAGGGAATCAGCCCCAGCATTTT.

The chain is built from TRBV6-5 and TRBJ1-2, with TRBD1 identical over 7 bases. The CDR3 runs to 15 residues. Germline lookup yields CDR1 MNHEY and CDR2 SVGAGI. V was clipped by 5 bases and J by 7 bases; unmatched bases: 13. The CDR3 nucleotides are TGTGCCAGCAGTCGGTCCATAACAGGGGTTGGTGGCTACACCTTC. This sequence encodes CASSRSITGVGGYTF.

V and J are TRBV2 and TRBJ2-5; D possibly corresponds to TRBD2 (5 bases). CDR1 and CDR2 (germline): SNHLY, FYNNEI. The CDR3 contains 14 residues. Trimming took 8 bases from V and 3 from J, leaving 16 bases between them. This CDR3 is CASQTGESKETQYF. The CDR3 region has the DNA TGTGCCAGCCAAACTGGGGAGTCCAAAGAGACCCAGTACTTC. Full variable domain (missing parts from reference TRBV2 and TRBJ2-5): EPEVTQTPSHQVTQMGQEVILRCVPISNHLYFYWYRQILGQKVEFLVSFYNNEISEKSEIFDDQFSVERPDGSNFTLKIRSTKLEDSAMYFCASQTGESKETQYFGPGTRLLVL.

J is TRBJ1-2 and V is TRBV19; a possible D gene is TRBD1 (5 bases). Germline V CDR1 and CDR2: LNHDA, SQIVND (reference sequence). Trimming pared 6 bases from V and 4 bases from J, leaving 15 bases between. The CDR3 totals 14 residues. The CDR3 spells CASSPVDSFYGYTF. The CDR3 DNA reads as TGTGCCAGTAGCCCTGTAGACAGCTTCTATGGCTACACCTTC.

This chain uses TRBV27 with TRBJ2-1; 11 bases agree with TRBD1. Germline V gene data show CDR1 as MNHEY and CDR2 as SMNVEV (reference sequence). Unmatched junction bases numbered 9, after V lost 3 bases and J lost 8 bases. CDR3 length: 16 amino acids. Written as DNA, the CDR3 is TGTGCCAGCAGTTTGAGGGCCGGGACAGGGGGTTATGAGCAGTTCTTC. It specifies CASSLRAGTGGYEQFF.

The V gene is TRBV9, the J gene TRBJ2-2; D not resolved. The V gene lost 7 bases and the J gene lost 5 bases, with 9 bases spanning the gap. The CDR3 spans 12 residues. The germline gives CDR1 SGDLS, CDR2 YYNGEE. The CDR3 region is CASGKVTGELFF. The CDR3 DNA is TGTGCCAGCGGTAAAGTAACCGGGGAGCTGTTTTTT.

The gene calls are TRBV29-1 and TRBJ1-3; D might be TRBD1 (5 bases). CDR3 length: 13 residues. Germline CDR1 is SQVTM and CDR2 is ANQGSEA. The germline V and J ends were trimmed by 4 bases and 3 bases, with 10 bases remaining between them. The CDR3 bases are TGCAGCGTTGTATTAGGGGATGGAAACACCATATATTTT. Residues: CSVVLGDGNTIYF.

CDR3: CASRLAGAITGELFF. CDR3 bases: TGTGCCAGCAGGCTAGCGGGGGCGATCACCGGGGAGCTGTTTTTT. The chain is built from TRBV27 and TRBJ2-2; TRBD2 matches at 10 bases. The CDR3 spans 15 residues. Trimming cost V 6 bases and J 4 bases; bases outside gene matches: 5. Germline V lookup: CDR1 MNHEY, CDR2 SMNVEV (reference sequence).

A note on this clone: At one boundary the junction diverges from the germline segment, which might be a read error. The chain joins TRBV7-7 to TRBJ2-5; D gene uncertain. The CDR3 consists of 15 residues. Germline V CDR1 and CDR2: SSHAT, FNYEAQ (reference sequence). The DNA for the CDR3 is TGTGCTAGCAGCCCTCAGACCGGGTACCAAGAGACCCAGTACTTC. This translates into CASSPQTGYQETQYF.

V and J are TRBV7-8 and TRBJ1-6; D is uncertain. This CDR3 region has 18 residues. Germline CDR1 reads SGHVS; CDR2 reads FQNEAQ. V dropped 4 bases and J dropped 2 bases, with 18 bases sitting between them. The CDR3 DNA follows: TGTGCCAGCAGCTCCCGGACCCAGTTGCTGGCCTATAATTCACCCCTCCACTTT. It encodes CASSSRTQLLAYNSPLHF. Together with reference TRBV7-8 and TRBJ1-6, the CDR3 gives the full variable domain: GAGVSQSPRYKVAKRGQDVALRCDPISGHVSLFWYQQALGQGPEFLTYFQNEAQLDKSGLPSDRFFAERPEGSVSTLKIQRTQQEDSAVYLCASSSRTQLLAYNSPLHFGNGTRLTVT.

This clone was picked up one time. The CDR3 loop reads CATSRDRTGQGSHTGNTIYF. For the CDR3, the DNA is TGTGCCACCAGCAGAGATCGTACCGGACAGGGTTCCCACACTGGAAACACCATATATTTT. V usage is TRBV15 and J usage is TRBJ1-3; TRBD1 agrees at 8 bases. Germline lookup yields CDR1 LNHNV and CDR2 YYDKDF (reference sequence). J gave up 2 bases and V 0 bases, and 15 bases lay outside the gene matches. The length of the CDR3 is 20 residues.

The V call is TRBV7-6, the J call TRBJ1-3; 7 nucleotides agree with TRBD1. Trimming cost V 1 base and J 13 bases; bases outside gene matches: 7. The CDR3 totals 13 residues. Per germline, CDR1 SGHVS and CDR2 FNYEAQ. The CDR3 region is CASSLGHGTEIYF. The CDR3 DNA reads TGTGCCAGCAGCTTAGGTCACGGGACAGAGATATATTTT. The full variable domain, with the rest looked up from reference TRBV7-6 and TRBJ1-3, is GAGVSQSPRYKVTKRGQDVALRCDPISGHVSLYWYRQALGQGPEFLTYFNYEAQQDKSGLPNDRFSAERPEGSISTLTIQRTEQRDSAMYRCASSLGHGTEIYFGEGSWLTVV.

A single count supports this clone. The gene calls are TRBV5-6 and TRBJ1-2; TRBD1 matches at 11 bases. Germline CDR1 and CDR2: SGHDT and YYEEEE. There are 16 residues in the CDR3. J gave up 5 bases and V 4 bases, and 10 bases lay outside the gene matches. CDR3 nucleotide sequence: TGTGCCAGCAGCACGGGTTGGACAGGGGGCTTGTATGGCTACACCTTC. Translation: CASSTGWTGGLYGYTF.

The genes are TRBV5-1 and TRBJ2-3, with TRBD1 matching over 8 bases. The trim removed 0 bases at V and 4 bases at J, leaving 4 bases unmatched. Germline V CDR1 and CDR2: SGHRS, YFSETQ. CDR3 size: 15 residues. The CDR3 DNA follows: TGCGCCAGCAGCTTGGACGGGACAGGCTCAGATACGCAGTATTTT. Encoded protein: CASSLDGTGSDTQYF.

The chain uses TRBV7-3 and TRBJ2-1, with TRBD2 identical over 7 bases. This CDR3 is built from 16 residues. Germline V gene data show CDR1 as SGHTA and CDR2 as FQGTGA. J gave up 7 bases and V 2 bases, and 11 bases lay outside the gene matches. CDR3 amino acids: CASSLPGGRGSNEQFF. In DNA, the CDR3 is TGTGCCAGCAGCTTACCTGGCGGGAGAGGATCAAATGAGCAGTTCTTC.